This T cell receptor (beta chain) was retrieved from a study of T cell repertoires in cytomegalovirus infection. In the study overall: It can be stated that public TCR beta signatures indicated CMV infection as well as a matching HLA type.

Via MiXCR, TCRdb re-called the reads, giving one row per CDR3 protein. Of roughly 180,000 distinct CDR3 sequences listed, 17% are singletons. The CDR3 extends over 16 amino acids. The germline V gene encodes CDR1 SQVTM and CDR2 ANQGSEA. Unmatched junction bases numbered 6, after V lost 3 bases and J lost 1 base. Study results and caveats: Carriage of CMV together with the relevant HLA was identifiable through cumulative public TCR beta family frequency. What dominated the ex vivo response were HLA-C-restricted CMV-specific TCR beta clonotypes.

Comment on this clonotype: Its antigen is currently unknown.

The sequence came from a human donor in good health (CMV status not recorded). Some clones in this sample may be carry-over from other donors' samples. The rearrangement links TRBV29-1 to TRBJ2-5; 12 positions agree with TRBD2. Sequencing was carried out using CD8+ T cells from PBMCs. The DNA for the CDR3 is TGCAGCGTTGATACGAGACTAGCGGGGGCCCAAGAGACCCAGTACTTC. Protein: CSVDTRLAGAQETQYF. Based on the CDR3 plus reference TRBV29-1 and TRBJ2-5, the full variable domain is SAVISQKPSRDICQRGTSLTIQCQVDSQVTMMFWYRQQPGQSLTLIATANQGSEATYESGFVIDKFPISRPNLTFSTLTVSNMSPEDSSIYLCSVDTRLAGAQETQYFGPGTRLLVL.